The 3 T cell receptor beta chains in this list originate from one sample, sequenced in a study of neurological immune-mediated disorders. The sample's time point: longitudinal time-point 1 (baseline). TCRdb itself ran the 5' RACE reads through MiXCR, one entry per CDR3 protein. This table holds around 69,000 distinct CDR3 sequences, 10% to 13% found once. The specimen was PBMCs. Receptors originate from a young man in good health.

This clonotype occurred many times. This chain uses TRBV3-1 with TRBJ2-2; 11 bases are shared with TRBD2. J gave up 2 bases and V 2 bases, and 4 bases lay outside the gene matches. This CDR3 has 17 residues. Germline CDR1 LGHDT, CDR2 YNNKEL (reference sequence). CDR3 loop: CASSQWGLAANTGELFF. CDR3 bases: TGTGCCAGCAGCCAATGGGGACTAGCGGCTAACACCGGGGAGCTGTTTTTT.

This clonotype came up many times. V gene TRBV14 combines with J gene TRBJ1-2; tentatively, D is TRBD1 (6 bases). CDR3 length equals 14 residues. Germline values: CDR1 SGHDN, CDR2 FVKESK. Trimming left V 5 bases short and J 4 bases short, with 14 bases between. The CDR3: CASSYSDRTYGYTF. DNA of the CDR3: TGTGCCAGCAGCTACTCGGACAGAACCTATGGCTACACCTTC.

Only a few counts were recorded for this clonotype. The V and J genes are TRBV20-1 and TRBJ2-3, with 11 bases lining up with TRBD2. Germline-derived CDR1 and CDR2 are DFQATT and SNEGSKA (reference sequence). The CDR3 totals 17 residues. V dropped 5 bases and J dropped 4; count of bases not matched to a gene: 14. In DNA, the CDR3 is TGCAGTGCTTACCCCGGGACTAGCGGAGGAGGGGCAGATACGCAGTATTTT. Protein sequence: CSAYPGTSGGGADTQYF.